Listed below are T cell receptor beta chains from one sample, sequenced in a study of shared clonotypes between healthy human individuals. TCRdb's table, derived via immunoSEQ multiplex PCR, lists solely in-frame clones and lacks some. In the table there are roughly 2.2 million clones, roughly 93% of which are singletons. Specimen: naive CD4+ T cells from PBMCs. Receptors originate from a man younger than 35 in good health. Some clones in this sample may be carry-over from other donors' samples. Both conserved end residues are part of each CDR3. A D gene is named only where the DNA matches it firmly. The size of a clone is reported for some rows only, either as once, few or many, or as a class for expanded clones.

- | TRBJ2-5 | - | TRBV28 | TGTGCCAGCTCAGGGGGGGGCGGCAGGACCCAGTACTTC | CASSGGGGRTQYF
TRBD1 | TRBJ1-1 | - | TRBV30 | TGTGCCTGGAGTGTAGGACAGGGAGAGACTGAAGCTTTCTTT | CAWSVGQGETEAFF
- | TRBJ2-5 | - | TRBV27 | TGTGCCAGCAGTTTAGGAGGGGGCCTTGGGGGAGAGACCCAGTACTTC | CASSLGGGLGGETQYF
TRBD1 | TRBJ2-7 | - | TRBV4-2 | TGTGCCAGCAGCCAAGAAAGGACAGGGGGCGTCTACGAGCAGTACTTC | CASSQERTGGVYEQYF
- | TRBJ2-5 | - | TRBV5-1 | TGCGCCAGCAGCTATTTAATCCAAGAGACCCAGTACTTC | CASSYLIQETQYF
TRBD1 | TRBJ2-1 | - | TRBV27 | TGTGCCAGCAGTCTCCCGGGACAGGTCTACAATGAGCAGTTCTTC | CASSLPGQVYNEQFF
- | TRBJ1-4 | - | TRBV5-4 | TGTGCCAGCAGCTTGGGTGGGAGGTTGGGTGAAAAACTGTTTTTT | CASSLGGRLGEKLFF
TRBD2 | TRBJ2-7 | - | TRBV28 | TGTGCCAGCAGTTTGGGCAGGGCCTTAATTGGGACTAGCGTTGCCTACGAGCAGTACTTC | CASSLGRALIGTSVAYEQYF
TRBD1 | TRBJ1-1 | - | TRBV6-5 | TGTGCCAGCAGTTCCCGGGACAGGGGAGTCACTGAAGCTTTCTTT | CASSSRDRGVTEAFF
- | TRBJ1-5 | few | TRBV19 | TGTGCCAGTAGTATTGGGCCAGGGAGCAATCAGCCCCAGCATTTT | CASSIGPGSNQPQHF
- | TRBJ2-5 | - | TRBV6-5 | TGTGCCAGCAGTCAACAGACAGCACGAGAGACCCAGTACTTC | CASSQQTARETQYF
- | TRBJ2-2 | few | TRBV7-2 | TGTGCCAGCAGCTTAGATACCAACACCGGGGAGCTGTTTTTT | CASSLDTNTGELFF
- | TRBJ2-1 | - | TRBV5-1 | TGCGCCAGCAGCTTGGCCATCGGGAGCTCCTACAATGAGCAGTTCTTC | CASSLAIGSSYNEQFF
TRBD1 | TRBJ1-2 | - | TRBV11-3 | TGTGCCAGCAGCTTAGATCGCGCAGGGGGCGGTGGCTACACCTTC | CASSLDRAGGGGYTF
- | TRBJ1-3 | - | TRBV28 | TGTGCCAGCAGTCGTATACAGGGAGCTGGAAACACCATATATTTT | CASSRIQGAGNTIYF
- | TRBJ2-7 | - | TRBV5-1 | TGCGCCAGCAGCTTCAACGACAGGACGGCACATGACTTC | CASSFNDRTAHDF
- | TRBJ1-5 | - | TRBV4-2 | TGTGCCAGCAGCCAGGGGGGGGGTCAGCCCCAGCATTTT | CASSQGGGQPQHF
TRBD2 | TRBJ2-3 | once | TRBV29-1 | TGCAGCGTTAATGGAGGCGGGAGAGGCACAGATACGCAGTATTTT | CSVNGGGRGTDTQYF
TRBD1 | TRBJ2-5 | - | TRBV2 | TGTGCCAGCAGTGACAGGGGGGAGACCCAGTACTTC | CASSDRGETQYF
TRBD2 | TRBJ2-3 | - | TRBV28 | TGTGCCAGCAGCCCTGGGACTAGCAGACTCACAGATACGCAGTATTTT | CASSPGTSRLTDTQYF
TRBD2 | TRBJ2-6 | - | TRBV28 | TGTGCCAGCAGTTCCTCTGGGGGAGGGCCTGGGGCCAACGTCCTGACTTTC | CASSSSGGGPGANVLTF
- | TRBJ2-7 | - | TRBV6-5 | TGTGCCACCGGCATTGGGCAGGTCTGGGAGCAGTACTTC | CATGIGQVWEQYF
- | TRBJ1-2 | - | TRBV6-1 | TGTGCCAGCAGCCGGGGGGTAAGTGGTGGCTACACCTTC | CASSRGVSGGYTF
- | TRBJ1-1 | few | TRBV28 | TGTGCCAGCAGTTTATTACGTATTAGGGACGGCGAAGCTTTCTTT | CASSLLRIRDGEAFF
TRBD2 | TRBJ2-2 | - | TRBV5-4 | TGTGCCAGCAGCCCGGGACTAGCCAACACCGGGGAGCTGTTTTTT | CASSPGLANTGELFF
TRBD1 | TRBJ1-1 | few | TRBV6-6 | TGTGCCAGCAGTTTTACAGGGGACACTGAAGCTTTCTTT | CASSFTGDTEAFF
TRBD2 | TRBJ2-1 | - | TRBV5-4 | TGTGCCAGCAGCTTGCCTGGTGCGGGAGGGCCCTACAATGAGCAGTTCTTC | CASSLPGAGGPYNEQFF
TRBD1 | TRBJ1-4 | - | TRBV25-1 | TGTGCCAGCAGTGCCAGGACAGGTACCAATGAAAAACTGTTTTTT | CASSARTGTNEKLFF
TRBD1 | TRBJ1-5 | - | TRBV28 | TGTGCCAGCAGTTTATCAGGGGGCATCTTGGGTCAGCCCCAGCATTTT | CASSLSGGILGQPQHF
- | TRBJ1-2 | - | TRBV10-3 | TGTGCCATCAGTGACCCACAGGACGGGGCGGGAGGCTACACCTTC | CAISDPQDGAGGYTF
- | TRBJ2-2 | - | TRBV7-2 | TGTGCCAGCAGCTTAAGAGGGCCGGGAACCGGGGAGCTGTTTTTT | CASSLRGPGTGELFF
TRBD1 | TRBJ2-7 | once | TRBV5-4 | TGTGCCAGCAGCTTGGCGACAGGGGGAATCATGGAGCAGTACTTC | CASSLATGGIMEQYF
TRBD1 | TRBJ2-7 | - | TRBV5-1 | TGCGCCAGCAGCCCCTTCGGGACAGGGGGGCGCGAGCAGTACTTC | CASSPFGTGGREQYF
- | TRBJ2-7 | - | TRBV4-1 | TGCGCCAGCAGCCGGGACACGAACTACGAGCAGTACTTC | CASSRDTNYEQYF
- | TRBJ2-2 | - | TRBV11-3 | TGTGCCAGCAGCTTTACGTACGTCGGGGAGCTGTTTTTT | CASSFTYVGELFF
- | TRBJ1-2 | few | TRBV28 | TGTGCCAGCAGTTTCGACAGTTCCTATGGCTACACCTTC | CASSFDSSYGYTF
- | TRBJ2-7 | - | TRBV5-1 | TGCGCCAGCAGTGGGGTAGGGGAGTACGAGCAGTACTTC | CASSGVGEYEQYF
- | TRBJ1-2 | - | TRBV5-4 | TGTGCCAGCAGTTTAGGAGGAGGATATGGCTACACCTTC | CASSLGGGYGYTF
- | TRBJ1-2 | - | TRBV19 | TGTGCCAGTAGTATATGGGATCCCCCTTTCGGCTACACCTTC | CASSIWDPPFGYTF
TRBD1 | TRBJ2-1 | - | TRBV7-8 | TGTGCCAGCAGCTTAACCGGGACAGCGAGAACCAATGAGCAGTTCTTC | CASSLTGTARTNEQFF
TRBD1 | TRBJ2-1 | - | TRBV7-3 | TGTGCCAGCAGCTTGACAGGGGATGGCTACAATGAGCAGTTCTTC | CASSLTGDGYNEQFF
TRBD2 | TRBJ2-7 | - | TRBV11-2 | TGTGCCAGCAGCTTAGATAAAGCGGGAGGTACTAAATACGAGCAGTACTTC | CASSLDKAGGTKYEQYF
- | TRBJ2-3 | - | TRBV7-9 | TGTGCCAGCAGCAAACGACCCGGACCTAGCACAGATACGCAGTATTTT | CASSKRPGPSTDTQYF
TRBD2 | TRBJ2-3 | - | TRBV4-1 | TGCGCCAGCAGCCCCTTGACTAGCGGGAGGGCGACAGATACGCAGTATTTT | CASSPLTSGRATDTQYF
- | TRBJ1-1 | - | TRBV7-2 | TGTGCCAGCAGCTTATTGGGGGCTAAGAACACTGAAGCTTTCTTT | CASSLLGAKNTEAFF
TRBD1 | TRBJ1-5 | - | TRBV28 | TGTGCCAGCAGTTCGGACAGGAATAGCAATCAGCCCCAGCATTTT | CASSSDRNSNQPQHF
- | TRBJ2-7 | - | TRBV5-1 | TGCGCCAGCAGCTTAGGGCTGGGGGCCTCCTACGAGCAGTACTTC | CASSLGLGASYEQYF
- | TRBJ2-1 | - | TRBV7-9 | TGTGCCAGCAGCTTAGTGAGGTCCTCCCGAGAGCAGTTCTTC | CASSLVRSSREQFF
TRBD1 | TRBJ1-5 | - | TRBV6-5 | TGTGCCAGCAGTTCCGTACGGGACAGATACAATCAGCCCCAGCATTTT | CASSSVRDRYNQPQHF
TRBD2 | TRBJ2-1 | once | TRBV6-5 | TGTGCCAGCAGTCGTATAGCGGGAGGCAATGAGCAGTTCTTC | CASSRIAGGNEQFF
TRBD1 | TRBJ2-3 | - | TRBV7-9 | TGTGCCAGTTCAGCTTATGGACAGGGACCGAGCACAGATACGCAGTATTTT | CASSAYGQGPSTDTQYF